This TCR beta chain was identified during a study of T-cell memory formation after mild COVID-19. On the study more broadly: Largely donor-specific sequence clusters came from two donors. Study conclusions and caveats: The authors did not confirm SARS-CoV-2 specificity of second-wave clones peaking day 37.

The table lists this clonotype with a few counts. What it recognizes is unknown. Each CDR3 protein gets one entry after TCRdb re-called the 5' RACE reads with MiXCR. The sample holds hundreds of thousands of distinct CDR3 sequences, about a sixth seen once. What was sequenced was PBMCs or a T cell subset sorted from them (not recorded which). The sequence was obtained from a man in his late teens or twenties who had mild COVID-19 (a few samples of this study predate the infection). Cell type and time point are not known.

The CDR3 DNA reads as TGTGCCAGCAGCCGAGAGCGGACTAGCGGGGCAGGGTACCAAGAGACCCAGTACTTC. Its protein product is CASSRERTSGAGYQETQYF. The rearrangement joins TRBV9 to TRBJ2-5; 12 nucleotides agree with TRBD2. The CDR3 extends over 19 amino acids. The germline gives CDR1 SGDLS, CDR2 YYNGEE. V shed 4 bases and J 0 bases; nucleotides not matched to a gene: 13. The whole variable domain, remainder taken from reference TRBV9 and TRBJ2-5, is DSGVTQTPKHLITATGQRVTLRCSPRSGDLSVYWYQQSLDQGLQFLIQYYNGEERAKGNILERFSAQQFPDLHSELNLSSLELGDSALYFCASSRERTSGAGYQETQYFGPGTRLLVL.